This T cell receptor beta chain is from a study of cytomegalovirus exposure and HLA in healthy donors. The wider study: From donors who were HLA-typed, an early data release held 80 million to 85 million unique TCRs.

V was clipped by 7 bases and J by 4 bases, with 13 bases between them. This CDR3 is 13 amino acids long. The germline V gene encodes CDR1 LNHDA and CDR2 SQIVND (reference sequence). A multiplex PCR was run with 60 Vbeta primers and 13 Jbeta primers. Using immunoSEQ multiplex PCR, the repertoire was profiled, and TCRdb retains in-frame clones only, with some absent. Of tens of thousands of clones in the sample, 10% were seen once. Study findings and constraints: Cytomegalovirus association was assigned to over 150 TCR beta chains. The productive fraction for most TCR beta V segments was about 87% or about 30% in an earlier analysis.

About this clone itself: Its cognate antigen is unknown.

The clonotype comes from a man in his sixties in good health and CMV-seropositive. Source material: PBMCs. V is TRBV19 and J is TRBJ2-5; the D gene is possibly TRBD2 (6 bases). In DNA, the CDR3 is TGTGCCAGTACGGCAGGGCGGGGAGAGACCCAGTACTTC. Amino acid sequence: CASTAGRGETQYF.